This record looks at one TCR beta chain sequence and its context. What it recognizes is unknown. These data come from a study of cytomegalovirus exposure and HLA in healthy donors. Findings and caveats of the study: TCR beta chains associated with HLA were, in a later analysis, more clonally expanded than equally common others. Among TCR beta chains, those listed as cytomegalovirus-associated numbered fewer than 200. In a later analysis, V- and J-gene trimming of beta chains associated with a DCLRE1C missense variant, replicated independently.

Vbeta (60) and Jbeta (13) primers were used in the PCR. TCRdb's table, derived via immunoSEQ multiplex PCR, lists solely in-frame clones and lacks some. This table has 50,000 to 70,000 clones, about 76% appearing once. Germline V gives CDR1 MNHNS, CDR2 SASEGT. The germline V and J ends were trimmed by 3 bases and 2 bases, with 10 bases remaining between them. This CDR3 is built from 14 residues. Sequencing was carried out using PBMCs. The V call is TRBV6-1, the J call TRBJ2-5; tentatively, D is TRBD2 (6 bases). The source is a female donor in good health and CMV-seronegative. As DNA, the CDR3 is TGTGCCAGCAGTGAGGGAGGAGGGCAAGAGACCCAGTACTTC. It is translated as CASSEGGGQETQYF.